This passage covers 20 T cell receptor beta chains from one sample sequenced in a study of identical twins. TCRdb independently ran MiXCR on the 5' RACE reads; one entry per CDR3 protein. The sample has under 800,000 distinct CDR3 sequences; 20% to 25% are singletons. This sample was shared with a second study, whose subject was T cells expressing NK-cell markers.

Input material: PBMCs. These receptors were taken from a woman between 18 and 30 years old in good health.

CDR3 loop: CASSRRTSGSDTQYF. The DNA for the CDR3 is TGTGCCAGCAGCCGCCGGACTAGCGGCTCGGATACGCAGTATTTT. The chain uses TRBV11-2 and TRBJ2-3; 10 nucleotides agree with TRBD2. J was trimmed by 6 bases and V by 5 bases; bases with no gene match: 8. Germline CDR1 is SGHAT and CDR2 is FQNNGV. CDR3 length: 15 residues.

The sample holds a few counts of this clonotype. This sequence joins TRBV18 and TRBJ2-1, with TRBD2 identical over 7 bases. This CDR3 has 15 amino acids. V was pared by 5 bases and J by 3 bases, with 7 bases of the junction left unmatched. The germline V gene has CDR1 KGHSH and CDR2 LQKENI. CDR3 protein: CASSSSSGYYNEQFF. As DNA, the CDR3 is TGTGCCAGCTCATCTTCTAGCGGATACTACAATGAGCAGTTCTTC.

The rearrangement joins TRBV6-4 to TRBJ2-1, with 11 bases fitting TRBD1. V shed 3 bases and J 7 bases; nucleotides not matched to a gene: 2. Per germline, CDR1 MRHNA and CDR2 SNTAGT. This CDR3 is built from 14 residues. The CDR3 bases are TGTGCCAGCAGTGAGGACAGGGGGCGAAATGAGCAGTTCTTC. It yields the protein CASSEDRGRNEQFF.

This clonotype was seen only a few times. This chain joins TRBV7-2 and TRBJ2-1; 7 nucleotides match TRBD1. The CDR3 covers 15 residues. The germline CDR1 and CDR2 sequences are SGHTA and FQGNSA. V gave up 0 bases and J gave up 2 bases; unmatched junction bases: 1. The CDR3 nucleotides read TGTGCCAGCAGCTTAGCGGGACAGACCTACAATGAGCAGTTCTTC. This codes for CASSLAGQTYNEQFF.

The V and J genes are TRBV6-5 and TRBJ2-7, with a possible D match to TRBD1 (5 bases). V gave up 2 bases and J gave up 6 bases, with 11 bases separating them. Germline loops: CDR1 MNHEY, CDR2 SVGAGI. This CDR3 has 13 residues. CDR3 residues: CASSYGQGSEQYF. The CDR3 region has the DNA TGTGCCAGCAGTTACGGGCAGGGCTCCGAGCAGTACTTC.

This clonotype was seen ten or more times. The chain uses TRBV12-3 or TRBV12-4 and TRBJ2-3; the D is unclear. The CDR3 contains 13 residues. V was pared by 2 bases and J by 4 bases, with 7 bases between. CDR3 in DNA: TGTGCCAGCAGTTTACAGATGGCAGATACGCAGTATTTT. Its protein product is CASSLQMADTQYF.

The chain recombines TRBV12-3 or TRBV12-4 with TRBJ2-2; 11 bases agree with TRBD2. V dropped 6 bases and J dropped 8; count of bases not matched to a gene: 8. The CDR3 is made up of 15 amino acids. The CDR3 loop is CASSYLAGGSGELFF. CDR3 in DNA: TGTGCCAGCAGCTACCTAGCGGGAGGATCAGGGGAGCTGTTTTTT.

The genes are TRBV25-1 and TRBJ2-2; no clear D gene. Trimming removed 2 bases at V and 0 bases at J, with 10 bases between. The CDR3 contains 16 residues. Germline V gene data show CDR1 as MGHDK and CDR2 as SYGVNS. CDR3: CASSEEIASNTGELFF. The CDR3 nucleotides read TGTGCCAGCAGTGAAGAGATAGCCTCGAACACCGGGGAGCTGTTTTTT.

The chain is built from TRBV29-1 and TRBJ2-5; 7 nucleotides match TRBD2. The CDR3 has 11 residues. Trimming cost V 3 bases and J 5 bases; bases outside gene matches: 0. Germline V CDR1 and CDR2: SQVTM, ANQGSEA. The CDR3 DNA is TGCAGCGTTGACGGGGGGGAGACCCAGTACTTC. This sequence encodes CSVDGGETQYF.

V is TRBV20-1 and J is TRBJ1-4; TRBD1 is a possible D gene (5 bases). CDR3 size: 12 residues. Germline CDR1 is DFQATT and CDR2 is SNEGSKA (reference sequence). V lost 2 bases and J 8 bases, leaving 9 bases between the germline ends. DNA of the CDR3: TGCAGTGCTAGACAGGGTCTGGAAAAACTGTTTTTT. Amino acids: CSARQGLEKLFF.

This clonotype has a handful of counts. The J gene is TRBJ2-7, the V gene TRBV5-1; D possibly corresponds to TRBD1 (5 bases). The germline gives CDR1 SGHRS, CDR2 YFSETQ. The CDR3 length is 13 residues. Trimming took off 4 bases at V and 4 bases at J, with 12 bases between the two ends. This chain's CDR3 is CASSPATEYEQYF. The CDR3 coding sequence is TGCGCCAGCAGCCCTGCGACAGAGTACGAGCAGTACTTC.

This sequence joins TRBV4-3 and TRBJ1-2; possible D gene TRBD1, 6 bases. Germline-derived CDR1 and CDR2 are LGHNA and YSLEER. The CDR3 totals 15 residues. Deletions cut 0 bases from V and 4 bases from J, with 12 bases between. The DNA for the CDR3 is TGCGCCAGCAGCCAAGAGGGGAGGGGGACCTATGGCTACACCTTC. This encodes CASSQEGRGTYGYTF.

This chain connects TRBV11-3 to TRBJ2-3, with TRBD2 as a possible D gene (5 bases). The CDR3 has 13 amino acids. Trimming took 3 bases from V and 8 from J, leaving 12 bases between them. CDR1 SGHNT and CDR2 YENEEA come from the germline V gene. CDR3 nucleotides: TGTGCCAGCAGCTTGGACTCACTCGGTACGCAGTATTTT. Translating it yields CASSLDSLGTQYF.

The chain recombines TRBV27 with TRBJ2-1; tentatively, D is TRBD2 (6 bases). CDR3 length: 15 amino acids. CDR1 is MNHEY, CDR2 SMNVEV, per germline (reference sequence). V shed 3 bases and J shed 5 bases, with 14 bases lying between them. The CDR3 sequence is CASSLVGGANNEQFF. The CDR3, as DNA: TGTGCCAGCAGTTTGGTTGGCGGGGCGAACAATGAGCAGTTCTTC.

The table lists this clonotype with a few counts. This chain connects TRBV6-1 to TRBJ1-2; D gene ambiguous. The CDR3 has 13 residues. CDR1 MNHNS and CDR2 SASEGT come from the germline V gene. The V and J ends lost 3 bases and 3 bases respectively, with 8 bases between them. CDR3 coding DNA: TGTGCCAGCAGTGACATCCGGGACTATGGCTACACCTTC. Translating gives CASSDIRDYGYTF.

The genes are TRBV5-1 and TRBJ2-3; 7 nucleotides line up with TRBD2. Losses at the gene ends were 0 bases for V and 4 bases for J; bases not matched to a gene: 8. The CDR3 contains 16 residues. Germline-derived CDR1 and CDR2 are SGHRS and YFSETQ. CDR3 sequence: CASSLGAGRLADTQYF. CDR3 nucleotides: TGCGCCAGCAGCTTGGGAGCGGGGCGTTTGGCAGATACGCAGTATTTT.

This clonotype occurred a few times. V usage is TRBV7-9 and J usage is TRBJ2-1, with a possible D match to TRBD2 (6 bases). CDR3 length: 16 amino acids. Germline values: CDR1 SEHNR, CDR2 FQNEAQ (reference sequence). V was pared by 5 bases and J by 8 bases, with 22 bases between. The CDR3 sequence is CASSLLETSHVDEQFF. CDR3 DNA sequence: TGTGCCAGCAGCCTCCTTGAGACTAGTCATGTTGATGAGCAGTTCTTC.

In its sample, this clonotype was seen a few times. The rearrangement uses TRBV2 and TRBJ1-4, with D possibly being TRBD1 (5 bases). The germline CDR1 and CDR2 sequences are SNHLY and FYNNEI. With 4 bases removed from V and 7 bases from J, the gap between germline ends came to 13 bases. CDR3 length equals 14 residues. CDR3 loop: CASSGYRFGEKLFF. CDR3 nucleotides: TGTGCCAGCAGTGGTTACAGGTTTGGTGAAAAACTGTTTTTT.

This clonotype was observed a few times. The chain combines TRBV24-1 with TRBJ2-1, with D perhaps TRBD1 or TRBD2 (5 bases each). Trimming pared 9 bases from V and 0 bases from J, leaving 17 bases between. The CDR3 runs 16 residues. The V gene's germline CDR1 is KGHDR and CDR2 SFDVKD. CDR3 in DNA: TGTGCCACCCAGTTGTGGGGGACGAGCTCCTACAATGAGCAGTTCTTC. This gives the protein CATQLWGTSSYNEQFF.

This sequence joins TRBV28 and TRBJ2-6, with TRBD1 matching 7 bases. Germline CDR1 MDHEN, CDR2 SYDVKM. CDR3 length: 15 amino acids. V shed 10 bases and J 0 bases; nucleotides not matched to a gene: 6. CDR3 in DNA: TGTGCCACCGCAGGGGGATACTCTGGGGCCAACGTCCTGACTTTC. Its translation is CATAGGYSGANVLTF.